This T cell receptor beta chain emerged from a study of T cell repertoires in cytomegalovirus infection. TCRdb reprocessed the reads via MiXCR and lists one record per CDR3 protein. Among under 850,000 distinct CDR3 sequences, 35% were seen once, and the ten largest hold 2.5% to 3%. Study outcomes and limitations: Across the ex vivo response, the dominant clonotypes were HLA-C-restricted CMV-specific TCR beta clonotypes.

Worth noting for this clonotype: The antigen is undetermined.

The receptor's source is a human donor in good health (CMV status not recorded). Some clones in this sample may be carry-over from other donors' samples. Sequenced input: PBMCs.

The CDR3 DNA is TGTGCCAGCAGCTCACTGGGAGGACAGGAGTACAATGAGCAGTTCTTC. The encoded protein is CASSSLGGQEYNEQFF. The chain employs TRBV7-9 and TRBJ2-1; D may be TRBD1 (7 bases). The CDR3 spans 16 residues. Trimming took off 4 bases at V and 4 bases at J, with 17 bases between the two ends. CDR1 and CDR2 from the germline V gene are SEHNR and FQNEAQ (reference sequence).